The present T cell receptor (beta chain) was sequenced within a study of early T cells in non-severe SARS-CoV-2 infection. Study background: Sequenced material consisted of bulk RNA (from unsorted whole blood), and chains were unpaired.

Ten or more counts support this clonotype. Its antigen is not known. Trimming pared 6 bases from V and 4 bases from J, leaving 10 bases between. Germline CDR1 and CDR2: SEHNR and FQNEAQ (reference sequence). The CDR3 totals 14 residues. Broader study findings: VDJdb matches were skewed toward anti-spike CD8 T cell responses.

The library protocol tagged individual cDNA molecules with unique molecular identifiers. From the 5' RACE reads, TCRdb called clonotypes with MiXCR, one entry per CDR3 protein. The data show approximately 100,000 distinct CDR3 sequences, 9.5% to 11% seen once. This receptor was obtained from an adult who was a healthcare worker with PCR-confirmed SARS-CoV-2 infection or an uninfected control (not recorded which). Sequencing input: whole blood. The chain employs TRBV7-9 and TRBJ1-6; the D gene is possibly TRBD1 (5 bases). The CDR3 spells CASRRDGYNSPLHF. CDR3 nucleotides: TGTGCCAGCAGGAGGGACGGTTATAATTCACCCCTCCACTTT. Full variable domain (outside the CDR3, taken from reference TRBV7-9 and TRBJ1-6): DTGVSQNPRHKITKRGQNVTFRCDPISEHNRLYWYRQTLGQGPEFLTYFQNEAQLEKSRLLSDRFSAERPKGSFSTLEIQRTEQGDSAMYLCASRRDGYNSPLHFGNGTRLTVT.